This T cell receptor delta chain was sequenced for a study of gamma-delta chains in newborns, infants, children (dated by TCRdb to the late 2010s). About the investigation overall: According to the title of the study, polyclonal expansion of innate gammadelta T cells immediately after birth is driven by microbial exposure. How innate gammadelta T cell populations in human newborns were shaped by microbial exposure immediately after birth was investigated in the study.

The germline V gene supplies CDR1 TSWWSYY and CDR2 QGS. V is pruned by 3 bases and J by 0 bases, leaving 9 bases of the junction without a gene match. Spanning cysteine to phenylalanine, the CDR3 consists of 17 amino acids. Only the CDR3 region is kept as DNA, spanning 51 bases read in frame from base 1. The table lists this clone with a few counts. The antigen it binds to is not known. Nothing much larger sits one base from this clone, and base qualities are not available. The sequencer was an Illumina MiSeq. TCRdb called clones from the public reads with CATT, and repeated DNA sequences were later combined into one row. This sample has about 11,000 delta-chain clones in its table, and about 3.5% of those were observed once. The ten largest clones capture 8.5% to 10% of the sample.

The sequence derives from a child who was a newborn, infant or young child, either healthy, febrile or measles-vaccinated (not recorded which). Sequencing was performed on blood. The sequence is built from TRDV1 and TRDJ1; TRDD3 aligns with 8 central bases. The CDR3 in this case is CALGDVWGREYTDKLIF. In nucleotide form, the sequence is TGTGCTCTTGGGGACGTCTGGGGGAGAGAGTACACCGATAAACTCATCTTT.